Each of the 27 T cell receptor beta chains below was sequenced from the same sample in a study of blood T cell repertoires in COVID-19. Using immunoSEQ multiplex PCR, the repertoire was profiled, and TCRdb retains in-frame clones only, with some absent. Of some 80,000 clones detected, approximately 80% appear once; the ten largest clones hold about 35%. Sequencing was done on a sample of peripheral blood. The receptor source for this set is a woman between 65 and 79 years old with acute or convalescent COVID-19.

The table lists this clone with a count of one. The chain links TRBV3-1 (or the pseudogene TRBV3-2) to TRBJ1-4; 8 bases line up with TRBD1. The CDR3 is 16 amino acids. Germline V gene data show CDR1 as LGHDT and CDR2 as YNNKEL (reference sequence). The V gene end was trimmed by 2 bases and the J gene end by 5 bases; junction bases not matched to a gene: 7. The CDR3 DNA sequence: TGTGCCAGCAGCCAATATACAGGGGGTGGGAATGAAAAACTGTTTTTT. Amino acid sequence: CASSQYTGGGNEKLFF.

J is TRBJ1-4 and V is TRBV10-2; D might be TRBD1 (5 bases). Between the trimmed V and J ends, which lost 3 bases and 13 bases, there was a span of 27 bases. CDR3 length: 17 residues. Germline V gene data show CDR1 as WSHSY and CDR2 as SAAADI. The CDR3: CASSDPSRQLFRVGLFF. In DNA form, the CDR3 reads TGCGCCAGCAGTGACCCTTCCAGACAGCTCTTTAGGGTGGGACTGTTTTTT.

The chain has TRBV15 and TRBJ2-7; 8 positions match TRBD2. Germline lookup yields CDR1 LNHNV and CDR2 YYDKDF (reference sequence). This CDR3 is built from 13 residues. The CDR3 DNA is TGTGTTTCCGAGCGGGGGATCTCCTACGAGCAGTACTTC. Amino acid sequence: CVSERGISYEQYF.

This clone was picked up one time. The chain couples TRBV7-8 to TRBJ2-1; 7 bases align to TRBD1. Germline V gene lookup returns CDR1 SGHVS and CDR2 FQNEAQ. The CDR3 spans 15 residues. Trimming took 1 base from V and 6 from J; bases not matched to a gene: 6. CDR3 sequence reads: CASSLVGGPSNEQFF. CDR3 in DNA: TGTGCCAGCAGCTTAGTAGGGGGCCCCAGCAATGAGCAGTTCTTC.

This chain's CDR3 is CASSFEGVADTQYF. CDR3 DNA: TGTGCCAGCAGCTTTGAGGGAGTGGCAGATACGCAGTATTTT. The gene calls are TRBV5-6 and TRBJ2-3, with TRBD2 as a possible D gene (5 bases). The CDR3 is 14 amino acids. The V gene lost 2 bases and the J gene lost 4 bases, with 11 bases spanning the gap. The germline gives CDR1 SGHDT, CDR2 YYEEEE.

The V call is TRBV7-3, the J call TRBJ2-2; D is unclear. Germline lookup yields CDR1 SGHTA and CDR2 FQGTGA. The V end was cut by 1 base, the J end by 4 bases, with 7 bases between. CDR3 length: 14 amino acids. The CDR3 loop is CASSLIPRTGELFF. The CDR3 region has the DNA TGTGCCAGCAGCTTAATCCCCCGCACCGGGGAGCTGTTTTTT. Using reference TRBV7-3 and TRBJ2-2 for the parts outside the CDR3, the full variable domain is GAGVSQTPSNKVTEKGKYVELRCDPISGHTALYWYRQSLGQGPEFLIYFQGTGAADDSGLPNDRFFAVRPEGSVSTLKIQRTERGDSAVYLCASSLIPRTGELFFGEGSRLTVL.

The CDR3 region has the DNA TGTGCCAGCAAGAACGTCCGGCAGCGGGAGAATGAAAAACTGTTTTTT. Translated, it gives CASKNVRQRENEKLFF. This rearrangement joins TRBV6-6 to TRBJ1-4; no firm D call. The CDR3 covers 16 residues. Looked up from germline, CDR1 is MNHNY and CDR2 is SVGAGI (reference sequence). V lost 7 bases to trimming and J lost 5 bases, with 20 bases between them.

J is TRBJ2-5 and V is TRBV4-2; D uncertain. The CDR3 has 15 amino acids. Trimming cost V 0 bases and J 2 bases, with 10 bases left between them. Germline values: CDR1 LGHNA, CDR2 YNFKEQ. CDR3 in amino acids: CASSQDPQRQETQYF. The CDR3 DNA follows: TGTGCCAGCAGCCAAGACCCTCAGAGGCAAGAGACCCAGTACTTC.

This sequence joins TRBV2 and TRBJ2-2, with 10 bases aligning to TRBD2. Trimming removed 1 base from V and 6 bases from J; junction bases left unmatched: 8. In germline, CDR1 is SNHLY, CDR2 FYNNEI. This CDR3 has 17 amino acids. The CDR3 DNA reads TGTGCCAGCAGTGAAGGGATACTAGCGGGAAGGCCCGGGGAGCTGTTTTTT. It codes for CASSEGILAGRPGELFF.

The chain is built from TRBV5-1 and TRBJ2-1, with D maybe TRBD1 (5 bases). The V end lost 5 bases, the J end lost 4 bases, and 19 bases lay between the germline ends. CDR1 SGHRS and CDR2 YFSETQ come from the germline V gene. The CDR3 runs to 16 residues. CDR3 amino acids: CASSIGAASLYNEQFF. The CDR3 DNA reads as TGCGCCAGCAGTATTGGGGCAGCAAGCTTGTACAATGAGCAGTTCTTC.

This chain connects TRBV5-1 to TRBJ1-5; TRBD1 is a possible D gene (5 bases). Trimming removed 0 bases at V and 2 bases at J, with 12 bases between. The CDR3 has 16 amino acids. Germline CDR1 reads SGHRS; CDR2 reads YFSETQ. The CDR3 DNA reads as TGCGCCAGCAGCTTGGCCAGGGCCTTTCGCAATCAGCCCCAGCATTTT. Amino acid sequence: CASSLARAFRNQPQHF.

This chain uses TRBV2 with TRBJ1-5; 7 bases line up with TRBD1. CDR1 and CDR2 (germline): SNHLY, FYNNEI. The CDR3 is made up of 14 amino acids. Losses at the gene ends were 6 bases for V and 3 bases for J; bases not matched to a gene: 5. The CDR3 is CASRGQLNNQPQHF. The CDR3 DNA reads TGTGCCAGCAGGGGACAGTTGAACAATCAGCCCCAGCATTTT. Supplemented by reference TRBV2 and TRBJ1-5, the full variable domain reads EPEVTQTPSHQVTQMGQEVILRCVPISNHLYFYWYRQILGQKVEFLVSFYNNEISEKSEIFDDQFSVERPDGSNFTLKIRSTKLEDSAMYFCASRGQLNNQPQHFGDGTRLSIL.

The chain employs TRBV9 and TRBJ2-5; D is possibly TRBD1 (6 bases). The ends were cut back, 0 bases at V and 2 bases at J, with 11 bases in the middle. This CDR3 region has 15 residues. The germline CDR1 and CDR2 sequences are SGDLS and YYNGEE. CDR3 protein: CASSVGTARQETQYF. CDR3 nucleotides: TGTGCCAGCAGCGTAGGGACAGCTCGTCAAGAGACCCAGTACTTC.

The chain joins TRBV4-2 to TRBJ2-7; TRBD2 agrees at 10 bases. J lost 4 bases, V lost 2 bases, and 11 bases had no gene match. Germline-derived CDR1 and CDR2 are LGHNA and YNFKEQ. This CDR3 has 17 amino acids. CDR3 in DNA: TGTGCCAGCAGCCAACTCAAAAGCGGGAGGGCCAGGTACGAGCAGTACTTC. The encoded protein is CASSQLKSGRARYEQYF.

V usage is TRBV3-1 (or the pseudogene TRBV3-2) and J usage is TRBJ2-1; the match to TRBD1 covers 8 bases. This CDR3 has 14 residues. Germline trimming cut 3 bases from V and 9 bases from J; bases unmatched to any gene: 7. Germline-derived CDR1 and CDR2 are LGHDT and YNNKEL (reference sequence). CDR3 sequence reads: CASSHRTGQTEQFF. The CDR3 bases are TGTGCCAGCAGCCACAGGACAGGGCAGACTGAGCAGTTCTTC.

The J gene is TRBJ1-6, the V gene TRBV11-2; D is uncertain. This CDR3 comprises 14 residues. Looked up from germline, CDR1 is SGHAT and CDR2 is FQNNGV. Trimming removed 0 bases at V and 11 bases at J, with 11 bases between. The CDR3, as DNA: TGTGCCAGCAGCTTAGAACACGATGTGACACCCCTCCACTTT. Its protein is CASSLEHDVTPLHF.

V is TRBV5-1 and J is TRBJ2-3; D may be TRBD1 (6 bases). CDR3 length equals 15 residues. V was pared by 5 bases and J by 0 bases, with 13 bases between. CDR1 is SGHRS and CDR2 is YFSETQ in the germline V gene. The CDR3: CASREQGLSTDTQYF. The CDR3 region has the DNA TGCGCCAGCAGAGAACAGGGTCTTAGCACAGATACGCAGTATTTT.

This chain connects TRBV5-1 to TRBJ2-1; TRBD2 matches at 8 bases. With 4 bases clipped from V and 3 bases from J, the junction kept 6 bases outside the gene matches. Germline CDR1 reads SGHRS; CDR2 reads YFSETQ. CDR3 length: 15 residues. Written as DNA, the CDR3 is TGCGCCAGCAGCCCCAGCGGGGGTCTCTACAATGAGCAGTTCTTC. This translates into CASSPSGGLYNEQFF.

The chain combines TRBV10-3 with TRBJ1-2; D is unresolved. Trimming stripped 2 bases from V and 2 bases from J, with 6 bases between. The CDR3 has 13 amino acids. The V gene's germline CDR1 is ENHRY and CDR2 SYGVKD. CDR3 DNA: TGTGCCATCAGTGAGATAGAAAACTATGGCTACACCTTC. Protein product: CAISEIENYGYTF.

V usage is TRBV30 and J usage is TRBJ1-2; no clear D gene. Germline-derived CDR1 and CDR2 are GTSNPN and SVGIG (reference sequence). This CDR3 spans 13 amino acids. V was shortened by 0 bases and J by 9 bases, with 14 bases between the two germline ends. CDR3: CAWSVSGGGRYTF. The DNA of the CDR3 is TGTGCCTGGAGTGTAAGCGGCGGAGGTCGCTACACCTTC.

The rearrangement joins TRBV5-1 to TRBJ2-5; possibly TRBD2 for D (5 bases). Germline V CDR1 and CDR2: SGHRS, YFSETQ. This CDR3 is 14 amino acids long. V was trimmed by 3 bases and J by 5 bases, leaving 14 bases between them. The CDR3 sequence: CASSSGGPRETQYF. For the CDR3, the DNA is TGCGCCAGCAGCTCCGGCGGGCCCCGGGAGACCCAGTACTTC.

This clone was found once. This rearrangement joins TRBV7-9 to TRBJ2-5; TRBD1 matches at 11 bases. Germline values: CDR1 SEHNR, CDR2 FQNEAQ (reference sequence). The CDR3 extends over 15 amino acids. V gave up 5 bases and J gave up 3 bases; unmatched junction bases: 5. The CDR3 loop is CASSLGTGGKETQYF. CDR3 bases: TGTGCCAGCAGCCTCGGGACAGGGGGGAAAGAGACCCAGTACTTC.

The genes are TRBV11-2 and TRBJ2-3, with TRBD2 matching over 9 bases. The trim removed 0 bases at V and 2 bases at J, leaving 12 bases unmatched. This CDR3 comprises 19 residues. Germline V gene data show CDR1 as SGHAT and CDR2 as FQNNGV. The CDR3 coding sequence is TGTGCCAGCAGCTTAGATTTAAGTTTAGCGGGAGATTTCACAGATACGCAGTATTTT. Its protein product is CASSLDLSLAGDFTDTQYF.

The rearrangement links TRBV5-6 to TRBJ2-3; D is unclear. The CDR3 contains 11 residues. Germline V gene lookup returns CDR1 SGHDT and CDR2 YYEEEE. V was shortened by 4 bases and J by 6 bases, with 6 bases between the two germline ends. CDR3 protein: CASSNFDTQYF. As DNA, the CDR3 is TGTGCCAGCAGCAACTTTGATACGCAGTATTTT.

The chain employs TRBV18 and TRBJ1-4, with a tentative D call TRBD1 (6 bases). The V gene's germline CDR1 is KGHSH and CDR2 LQKENI. The V end lost 5 bases, the J end lost 7 bases, and 17 bases lay between the germline ends. The CDR3 is 15 residues long. CDR3 amino acids: CASSELQGFGEKLFF. CDR3 in DNA: TGTGCCAGCTCAGAACTACAGGGTTTCGGTGAAAAACTGTTTTTT.

This clone has a single count. The chain joins TRBV7-3 to TRBJ2-3; D not resolved. There are 15 residues in the CDR3. The germline V gene encodes CDR1 SGHTA and CDR2 FQGTGA. V lost 3 bases and J 1 base, leaving 11 bases between the germline ends. CDR3 in amino acids: CASSLFSSRTDTQYF. The CDR3 nucleotides are TGTGCCAGCAGCTTGTTTAGCTCTCGCACAGATACGCAGTATTTT.

This clone was counted a few times. The rearrangement joins TRBV4-2 to TRBJ2-2; 9 bases line up with TRBD2. Germline loops: CDR1 LGHNA, CDR2 YNFKEQ. The CDR3 totals 18 residues. The V gene end was trimmed by 0 bases and the J gene end by 2 bases; junction bases not matched to a gene: 7. The CDR3 region has the DNA TGTGCCAGCAGCCAAGATAGGGCTAGCGGGGTCAACACCGGGGAGCTGTTTTTT. Its translation: CASSQDRASGVNTGELFF.